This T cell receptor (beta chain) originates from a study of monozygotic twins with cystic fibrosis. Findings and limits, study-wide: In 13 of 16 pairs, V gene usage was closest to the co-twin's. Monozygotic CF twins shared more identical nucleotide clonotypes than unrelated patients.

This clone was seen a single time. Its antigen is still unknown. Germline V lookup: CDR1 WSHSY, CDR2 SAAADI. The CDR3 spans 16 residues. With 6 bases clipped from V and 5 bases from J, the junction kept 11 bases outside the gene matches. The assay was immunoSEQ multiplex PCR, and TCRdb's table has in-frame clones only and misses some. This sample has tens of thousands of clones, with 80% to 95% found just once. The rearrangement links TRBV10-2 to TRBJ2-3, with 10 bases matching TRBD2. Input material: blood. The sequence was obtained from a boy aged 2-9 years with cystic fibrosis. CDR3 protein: CASSPTSGMPRDTQYF. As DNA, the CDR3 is TGCGCCAGCAGCCCTACTAGCGGGATGCCCCGAGATACGCAGTATTTT.